What follows is one TCR beta chain and its context. One end of the junction fails to match germline, which may point to a read error. This CDR3 has 12 residues. Germline CDR1 MNHEY, CDR2 SVGEGT. This specimen comes from a study of naive and memory T cell subsets. Both TRBC1 and TRBC2 were covered by a beta constant-region primer of two equimolar oligonucleotides. TCRdb reprocessed the UMI-ligation and nested PCR reads via MiXCR and lists one record per CDR3 protein. The sample holds 25,000 to 30,000 distinct CDR3 sequences, 9.5% to 12% seen once. CMV status came from CD4+ IFNgamma after overnight CMV lysate stimulation. Four subsets defined by CD45RA and CD27 were sorted after CD3, CD4, CD8 and live/dead staining.

The chain carries TRBV6-2 or TRBV6-3 and TRBJ2-1; D unresolved. The origin of this receptor is a human donor in good health. Source material: effector memory CD4+ T cells from blood. Subset given: effector memory, CD45RA- CD27-. DNA of the CDR3: TGTTCCAGCAGTTACGTGGGCGATGAGCAGTTCTTC. Protein product: CSSSYVGDEQFF.